In its sample, the clone carrying this T cell receptor (beta chain) was seen a few times. The target antigen is unknown. TCRdb re-called the reads with MiXCR, one entry per CDR3 protein. The sample carries tens of thousands of distinct CDR3 sequences, 20% recorded once. V was clipped by 1 base and J by 12 bases, with 13 bases between them. The CDR3 spans 13 residues. Germline V CDR1 and CDR2: LGHNA, YSLEER. This specimen belongs to a study of T cell repertoires in cytomegalovirus infection. Study-level background: As its CMV epitopes, the study selected recently identified HLA-C-restricted and well-studied HLA-B-restricted targets. Public TCR beta signatures indicated both CMV infection and matching HLA type.

Study-level points and caveats: Summed public TCR beta family frequency identified CMV carriers bearing the relevant HLA. Ex vivo responses were dominated by HLA-C-restricted CMV-specific TCR beta clonotypes.

The sample here was CD8+ T cells from cultured PBMCs, taken from culture after CMV antigen stimulation. The sequence came from a human donor in good health (CMV status not recorded). Some clones in this sample may be carry-over from other donors' samples. The chain employs TRBV4-3 and TRBJ2-1; D perhaps matches TRBD2 (5 bases). The CDR3 protein is CASSQGNGIGQFF. CDR3 nucleotides: TGCGCCAGCAGCCAAGGGAACGGGATTGGGCAGTTCTTC.